Below are 8 T cell receptor beta chains sequenced from a single sample in a study of beta chain features in type 1 diabetes. For these TCRs, the target antigens are not known. As every portion of the isolated RNA was reverse transcribed, the sequencing read expressed TCRB transcripts. TCRdb keeps only in-frame clones here, not all; method: immunoSEQ multiplex PCR. The sample holds over 150,000 clones; 7.8% are singletons and the top ten take 0.94%. General study results and limits: Type 1 diabetes patients had TCRB CDR3s that were shorter (moderately but significantly so) in all four CD4+ subsets.

The sample comprised central memory CD4+ T cells from blood. All receptors come from a woman in her thirties or forties with type 1 diabetes.

This clone turned up a few times. The gene calls are TRBV7-2 and TRBJ2-7; 10 bases line up with TRBD2. J gave up 5 bases and V 6 bases, and 10 bases lay outside the gene matches. Germline V gene sequence: CDR1 SGHTA, CDR2 FQGNSA. This CDR3 is 15 amino acids long. The CDR3 coding sequence is TGTGCCAGCAGTCTCCCAGCGGGAGGGAGAAACGAGCAGTACTTC. This codes for CASSLPAGGRNEQYF.

This clone was observed a few times. The chain links TRBV29-1 to TRBJ1-1; unclear D gene. The V gene lost 2 bases and the J gene lost 1 base, with 8 bases spanning the gap. CDR1 is SQVTM and CDR2 is ANQGSEA in the germline V gene. The CDR3 is made up of 13 amino acids. For the CDR3, the DNA is TGCAGCGTTGAACACAGTGGGAACACTGAAGCTTTCTTT. The encoded protein is CSVEHSGNTEAFF.

The chain carries TRBV5-6 and TRBJ2-5, with a weak D call TRBD2 (5 bases). This CDR3 contains 16 residues. Germline lookup yields CDR1 SGHDT and CDR2 YYEEEE. V dropped 2 bases and J dropped 5 bases, with 19 bases sitting between them. CDR3 coding DNA: TGTGCCAGCAGCTTCGGCGGACTGCAAGCCGGGGAGACCCAGTACTTC. Translated, it gives CASSFGGLQAGETQYF.

The genes are TRBV28 and TRBJ1-5, with D perhaps TRBD1 (5 bases). V was trimmed by 6 bases and J by 1 base, leaving 16 bases between them. The germline gives CDR1 MDHEN, CDR2 SYDVKM. The CDR3 is 16 amino acids. DNA for the CDR3: TGTGCCAGCAGCCATAGTGTGGGGGGGAGCAATCAGCCCCAGCATTTT. Amino acid sequence: CASSHSVGGSNQPQHF.

The table lists this clone with a few counts. The chain joins TRBV29-1 to TRBJ1-4; a weak D match, TRBD1 (5 bases). CDR3 length: 13 residues. V dropped 3 bases and J dropped 8 bases, with 13 bases sitting between them. Germline V lookup: CDR1 SQVTM, CDR2 ANQGSEA. Here the CDR3 reads CSVEGGPLEKLFF. CDR3 bases: TGCAGCGTTGAGGGGGGACCCCTCGAAAAACTGTTTTTT.

The J gene is TRBJ1-2, the V gene TRBV28; no clear D. Between the trimmed V and J ends, which lost 1 base and 4 bases, there was a span of 4 bases. This CDR3 has 12 residues. Germline CDR1 is MDHEN and CDR2 is SYDVKM. The CDR3: CASSLFSYGYTF. CDR3 nucleotide sequence: TGTGCCAGCAGTTTATTCAGCTATGGCTACACCTTC.

This clone appeared a few times. V gene TRBV7-2 combines with J gene TRBJ2-3; D is uncertain. The CDR3 is 13 residues long. Germline V lookup: CDR1 SGHTA, CDR2 FQGNSA. The ends were cut back, 6 bases at V and 0 bases at J, with 7 bases in the middle. The CDR3 loop reads CASRERSTDTQYF. Written as DNA, the CDR3 is TGTGCCAGCAGGGAGCGCAGCACAGATACGCAGTATTTT.

Only a few counts were recorded for this clone. This rearrangement joins TRBV4-2 to TRBJ2-3, with TRBD2 matching over 12 bases. Germline values: CDR1 LGHNA, CDR2 YNFKEQ. V gave up 0 bases and J gave up 0 bases; unmatched junction bases: 1. This CDR3 is 17 amino acids long. In DNA, the CDR3 is TGTGCCAGCAGCCAAGACGGGACTAGCGGGAGCACAGATACGCAGTATTTT. Its translation is CASSQDGTSGSTDTQYF.